This entry describes one T cell receptor beta chain. As yet, its antigen is unknown. This PCR relied on a set of 60 Vbeta primers and 13 Jbeta primers. As processed by the authors: In a later analysis, of 70 million to 85 million unique beta chains, around 9.9 million appeared in at least two donors. Assay: immunoSEQ multiplex PCR; the TCRdb copy retains only in-frame clones and omits some. D and trimming were read from the DNA, whereas the V and J calls and clone size are those reported in that table. The repertoire consists of about 160,000 clones, with roughly 79% occurring once and the leading ten covering less than 1.2%. This CDR3 has 8 residues. The data were obtained in a study of cytomegalovirus exposure and HLA in healthy donors. Study results and limitations: According to the study, around 180 TCR beta chains were cytomegalovirus-associated. In vitro work confirmed that three CMV-associated chains recognize CMV antigens.

This TCR was sampled from a woman aged 40 to 50 in good health and CMV-seronegative. The sequencing sample was made of PBMCs. The rearrangement uses TRBV21-1 and TRBJ1-2; the D call TRBD1 from the table was never checked on the DNA. TRBV21-1 is assigned pseudogene status. The CDR3 protein is CASSLGPF. The CDR3 DNA reads TGTGCCAGCAGCCTGGGGCCCTTC.